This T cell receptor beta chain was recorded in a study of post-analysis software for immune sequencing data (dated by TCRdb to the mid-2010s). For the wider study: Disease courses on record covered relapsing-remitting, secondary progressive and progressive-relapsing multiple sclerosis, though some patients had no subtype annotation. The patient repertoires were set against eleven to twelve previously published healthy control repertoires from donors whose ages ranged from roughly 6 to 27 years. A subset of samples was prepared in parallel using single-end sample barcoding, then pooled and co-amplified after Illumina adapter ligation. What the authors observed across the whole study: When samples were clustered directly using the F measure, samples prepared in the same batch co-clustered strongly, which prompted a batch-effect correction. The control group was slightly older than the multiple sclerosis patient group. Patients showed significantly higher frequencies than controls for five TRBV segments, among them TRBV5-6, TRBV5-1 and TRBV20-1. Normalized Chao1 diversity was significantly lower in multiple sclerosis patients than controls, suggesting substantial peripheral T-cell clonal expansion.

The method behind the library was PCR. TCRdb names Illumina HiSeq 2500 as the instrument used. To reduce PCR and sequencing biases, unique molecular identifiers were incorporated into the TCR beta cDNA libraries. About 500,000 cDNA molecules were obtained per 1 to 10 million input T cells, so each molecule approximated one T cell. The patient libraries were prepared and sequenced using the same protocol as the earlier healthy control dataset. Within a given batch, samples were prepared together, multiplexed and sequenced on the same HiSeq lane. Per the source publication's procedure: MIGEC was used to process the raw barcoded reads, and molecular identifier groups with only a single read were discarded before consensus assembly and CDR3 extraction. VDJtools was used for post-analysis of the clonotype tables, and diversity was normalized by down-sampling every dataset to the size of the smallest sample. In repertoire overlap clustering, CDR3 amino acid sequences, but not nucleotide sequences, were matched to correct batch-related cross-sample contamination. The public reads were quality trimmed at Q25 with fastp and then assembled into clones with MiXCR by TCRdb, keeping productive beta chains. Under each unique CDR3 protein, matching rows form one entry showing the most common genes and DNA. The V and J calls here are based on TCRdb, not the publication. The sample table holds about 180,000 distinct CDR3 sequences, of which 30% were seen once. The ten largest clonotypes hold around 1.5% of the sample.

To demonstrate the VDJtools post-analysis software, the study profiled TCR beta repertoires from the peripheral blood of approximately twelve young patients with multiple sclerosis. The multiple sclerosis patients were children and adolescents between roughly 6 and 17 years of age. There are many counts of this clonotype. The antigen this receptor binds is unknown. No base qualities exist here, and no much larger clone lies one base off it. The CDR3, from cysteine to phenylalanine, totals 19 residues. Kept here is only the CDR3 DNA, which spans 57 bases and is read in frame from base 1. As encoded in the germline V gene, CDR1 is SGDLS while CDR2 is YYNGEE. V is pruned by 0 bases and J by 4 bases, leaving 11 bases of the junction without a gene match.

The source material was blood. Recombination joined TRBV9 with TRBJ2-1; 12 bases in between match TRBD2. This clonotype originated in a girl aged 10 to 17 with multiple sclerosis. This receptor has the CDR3 CASSVGSGLAGLSYNEQFF. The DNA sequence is TGTGCCAGCAGCGTAGGGTCCGGACTAGCGGGATTATCTTACAATGAGCAGTTCTTC.